These T cell receptor beta chains were read from a single sample in a study of T cell repertoires in cytomegalovirus infection. TCRdb re-called the reads through MiXCR, storing one row per CDR3 protein. The data contain about 740,000 distinct CDR3 sequences, roughly 36% of them seen just once; the ten biggest clones take up 2.5% to 3.5%. Sequencing was performed on PBMCs. The receptors stem from a human donor in good health (CMV status not recorded). Some clones in this sample may be carry-over from other donors' samples. Each CDR3 is given with its conserved first and last residue. The D gene is left open where the match is weak. The size of a clone is reported for some rows only, either as once, few or many, or as a class for expanded clones.

>NA|few|TRBJ2-1|TRBV27
CASSYRRGYNEQFF
TGTGCCAGCAGTTATCGGAGGGGTTACAATGAGCAGTTCTTC
>TRBD1|few|TRBJ2-7|TRBV6-2/TRBV6-3
CASSYTRTGHNYEQYF
TGTGCCAGCAGTTACACCCGGACAGGCCACAACTACGAGCAGTACTTC
>NA|NA|TRBJ2-3|TRBV2
CASRDWTFSTDTQYF
TGTGCCAGCCGGGACTGGACTTTTAGCACAGATACGCAGTATTTT
>NA|NA|TRBJ2-7|TRBV11-2
CASSLDRMVQYF
TGTGCCAGCAGCTTAGACAGGATGGTGCAGTACTTC
>NA|once|TRBJ1-2|TRBV7-9
CASSYIGGGDGYTF
TGTGCCAGCAGCTATATCGGGGGGGGCGATGGCTACACCTTC
>NA|few|TRBJ2-7|TRBV28
CASSLYPVSRNEQYF
TGTGCCAGCAGTTTATACCCCGTGAGCCGGAACGAGCAGTACTTC
>NA|NA|TRBJ1-3|TRBV19
CASSGTEEDTIYF
TGTGCCAGTAGCGGGACCGAGGAAGACACCATATATTTT
>NA|NA|TRBJ1-4|TRBV7-9
CASSPVMIRVANEKPFF
TGTGCCAGCAGCCCCGTTATGATCAGGGTGGCTAATGAAAAACCGTTTTTT
>NA|NA|TRBJ1-2|TRBV7-2
CASSLDARDYGYTF
TGTGCCAGCAGCTTAGACGCCAGGGACTATGGCTACACCTTC
>TRBD1|few|TRBJ1-5|TRBV6-6
CASSLGQPYSNQPQHF
TGTGCCAGCAGTCTGGGACAGCCCTATAGCAATCAGCCCCAGCATTTT
>NA|NA|TRBJ2-3|TRBV20-1
CSARKGSVRADTQYF
TGCAGTGCTAGAAAGGGTTCAGTCCGGGCAGATACGCAGTATTTT
>NA|NA|TRBJ2-7|TRBV2
CASSIETVEQYF
TGTGCCAGCAGTATCGAGACAGTTGAGCAGTACTTC
>NA|NA|TRBJ1-2|TRBV7-2
CASSLNHGIGNYVYTF
TGTGCCAGCAGCTTAAATCATGGGATAGGGAACTATGTCTACACCTTC
>NA|few|TRBJ2-5|TRBV2
CASSPDLSGIQYF
TGTGCCAGCAGTCCGGACCTCTCAGGGATCCAGTACTTC
>NA|NA|TRBJ2-4|TRBV6-1
CASSELHGKNIQYF
TGTGCCAGCAGTGAACTCCATGGGAAAAACATTCAGTACTTC
>NA|NA|TRBJ1-3|TRBV7-6
CDSSPTAAGNTIYF
TGTGACAGCAGCCCTACGGCCGCTGGAAACACCATATATTTT
>TRBD2|NA|TRBJ2-5|TRBV7-2
CASSLEGAGGTVQTQYF
TGTGCCAGCAGCTTAGAGGGAGCGGGGGGGACCGTTCAGACCCAGTACTTC
>NA|NA|TRBJ1-1|TRBV24-1
CATRTEQNTEAFF
TGTGCCACCAGGACCGAACAGAACACTGAAGCTTTCTTT
>NA|NA|TRBJ2-2|TRBV27
CASSLYMGNTGELFF
TGTGCCAGCAGTTTATATATGGGGAACACCGGGGAGCTGTTTTTT
>NA|NA|TRBJ2-1|TRBV20-1
CSASWESSYNEQFF
TGCAGTGCTAGTTGGGAAAGCTCCTACAATGAGCAGTTCTTC
>TRBD2|NA|TRBJ2-3|TRBV4-1
CASSQTIAGGSDTQYF
TGCGCCAGCAGCCAGACTATAGCGGGGGGATCAGATACGCAGTATTTT
>TRBD1|NA|TRBJ1-2|TRBV19
CASIPGQGSHGYTF
TGTGCCAGTATTCCGGGACAGGGGTCCCATGGCTACACCTTC
>NA|once|TRBJ1-2|TRBV6-1
CASSEHPSNYGYTF
TGTGCCAGCAGTGAACACCCAAGCAACTATGGCTACACCTTC
>TRBD1|few|TRBJ1-6|TRBV7-9
CASSFSDRVNSPLHF
TGTGCCAGCAGCTTTTCGGACAGGGTGAATTCACCCCTCCACTTT
>NA|many|TRBJ2-5|TRBV12-3/TRBV12-4
CASSLPGTQETQYF
TGTGCCAGCAGTTTACCCGGGACTCAAGAGACCCAGTACTTC
>NA|NA|TRBJ1-5|TRBV27
CASSHLGVGGGQPQHF
TGTGCCAGCAGTCATCTCGGCGTCGGGGGGGGTCAGCCCCAGCATTTT
>NA|NA|TRBJ1-4|TRBV5-5
CASSLDPLRNEKLFF
TGTGCCAGCAGCTTGGACCCCCTCAGGAATGAAAAACTGTTTTTT
>NA|NA|TRBJ2-7|TRBV7-2
CASSWLGALTYEQYF
TGTGCCAGCAGCTGGCTGGGGGCCCTAACCTACGAGCAGTACTTC
>NA|few|TRBJ2-7|TRBV25-1
CASSEARGPEQYF
TGTGCCAGCAGTGAAGCTCGGGGCCCAGAGCAGTACTTC
>NA|NA|TRBJ2-2|TRBV27
CASKTSPNTGELFF
TGTGCCAGCAAAACTAGCCCGAACACCGGGGAGCTGTTTTTT
>TRBD1|NA|TRBJ1-1|TRBV28
CASSFVQGARNTEAFF
TGTGCCAGCAGTTTCGTCCAGGGGGCACGGAACACTGAAGCTTTCTTT
>NA|few|TRBJ1-2|TRBV19
CAMKSVYGYTF
TGTGCCATGAAGTCGGTCTATGGCTACACCTTC
>NA|few|TRBJ1-1|TRBV20-1
CSARGGGWGLNTEAFF
TGCAGTGCCAGAGGTGGGGGGTGGGGATTGAACACTGAAGCTTTCTTT
>TRBD2|few|TRBJ2-5|TRBV28
CASSLAVAGKETQYF
TGTGCCAGCAGTTTAGCGGTAGCGGGTAAAGAGACCCAGTACTTC
>NA|NA|TRBJ1-1|TRBV12-5
CASGLGNRESAEAFF
TGTGCTAGTGGTTTGGGGAACAGGGAGTCCGCTGAAGCTTTCTTT
>NA|NA|TRBJ1-2|TRBV28
CATLPQGRGGYGYTF
TGTGCCACCCTACCCCAGGGCCGCGGCGGATATGGCTACACCTTC
>NA|once|TRBJ2-3|TRBV27
CARSTPQGDTQCF
TGTGCCAGAAGTACACCCCAGGGAGATACGCAGTGTTTT
>NA|few|TRBJ1-2|TRBV7-3
CASSFGTTNGYTF
TGTGCCAGCAGCTTTGGTACAACCAATGGCTACACCTTC
>TRBD1|few|TRBJ1-5|TRBV29-1
CSVVGTDSNQPQHF
TGCAGCGTTGTCGGGACAGATAGCAATCAGCCCCAGCATTTT
>NA|few|TRBJ1-6|TRBV2
CASSEGGGGTRPLHF
TGTGCCAGCAGTGAAGGGGGCGGCGGAACGCGGCCCCTCCACTTT
>TRBD2|NA|TRBJ2-1|TRBV28
CASRGGGHEQFF
TGTGCCAGCCGCGGCGGGGGGCATGAGCAGTTCTTC
>NA|NA|TRBJ1-6|TRBV4-1
CASSQWQNYNSPLHF
TGCGCCAGCAGCCAGTGGCAGAACTATAATTCACCCCTCCACTTT
>TRBD1|many|TRBJ1-5|TRBV7-2
CASSLGQGATPHF
TGTGCCAGCAGCTTAGGACAGGGGGCGACTCCTCATTTT
>NA|NA|TRBJ2-7|TRBV5-5
CASSPEALRGIEQYF
TGTGCCAGCAGCCCCGAGGCCCTCAGAGGAATTGAGCAGTACTTC
>TRBD2|NA|TRBJ2-1|TRBV28
CASGQRGGSGKQFF
TGTGCCTCCGGGCAGCGGGGGGGTTCGGGTAAGCAGTTCTTC
>NA|NA|TRBJ2-7|TRBV27
CASSLSIRSQGEQYF
TGTGCCAGCAGTTTATCGATTAGGAGTCAGGGCGAGCAGTACTTC
>NA|once|TRBJ2-2|TRBV30
CAWSVRGGSGELFF
TGTGCCTGGAGTGTCCGAGGGGGTAGCGGGGAGCTGTTTTTT
>NA|few|TRBJ1-4|TRBV10-2
CASSNQGRGEKLFF
TGCGCCAGCTCGAACCAGGGACGGGGTGAAAAACTGTTTTTT
>NA|many|TRBJ2-5|TRBV12-3/TRBV12-4
CASSGRSPQTLQETQYF
TGTGCCAGCAGTGGACGCTCCCCGCAGACACTCCAAGAGACCCAGTACTTC
>TRBD2|few|TRBJ2-3|TRBV28
CASTPGGLAGVLGGTDTQYF
TGTGCCAGCACCCCCGGAGGACTAGCGGGGGTACTAGGGGGCACAGATACGCAGTATTTT
>TRBD2|few|TRBJ2-7|TRBV19
CASSTGLAGDIISYEQYF
TGTGCCAGTAGTACCGGACTAGCGGGAGATATTATTTCCTACGAGCAGTACTTC
>NA|NA|TRBJ2-7|TRBV15
CATSRGTDSYEQYF
TGTGCCACCAGCAGAGGGACAGACTCCTACGAGCAGTACTTC
>TRBD2|NA|TRBJ2-7|TRBV5-6
CASSHPSSGRTDEQYF
TGTGCCAGCAGCCACCCATCTAGCGGGAGGACGGACGAGCAGTACTTC
>NA|once|TRBJ1-6|TRBV7-3
CASSLGVNSPLQF
TGTGCCAGCAGCTTAGGGGTTAACTCACCCCTCCAATTT
>NA|few|TRBJ2-5|TRBV5-6
CASSLVPDQETQYF
TGTGCCAGCAGCTTGGTGCCAGACCAAGAGACCCAGTACTTC